One and the same sample provided the 3 T cell receptor beta chains below, sequenced in a study of T-cell memory formation after mild COVID-19. TCRdb re-called the 5' RACE reads with MiXCR, one entry per CDR3 protein. The repertoire consists of a few hundred thousand distinct CDR3 sequences, with 25% to 30% occurring once and the leading ten covering roughly 13%. The sequencing input was PBMCs or a T cell subset sorted from them (not recorded which). The receptors shown here come from an adult woman who had mild COVID-19 (a few samples of this study predate the infection). Cell type and time point are not known.

This clonotype was observed a handful of times. The chain employs TRBV5-1 and TRBJ2-7; D unresolved. The CDR3 is made up of 14 amino acids. Germline V lookup: CDR1 SGHRS, CDR2 YFSETQ. V was shortened by 4 bases and J by 2 bases, with 13 bases between the two germline ends. CDR3 nucleotides: TGCGCCAGCAGCCCCACTGGGAACCCCTACGAGCAGTACTTC. Encoded protein: CASSPTGNPYEQYF.

This clonotype was picked up a small number of times. This chain uses TRBV24-1 with TRBJ2-3; 7 nucleotides line up with TRBD2. The CDR3 has 15 residues. Germline V lookup: CDR1 KGHDR, CDR2 SFDVKD. Trimming removed 9 bases from V and 0 bases from J; junction bases left unmatched: 8. CDR3 nucleotide sequence: TGTGCCACCGGGCCCGGGGGGTTCAGCACAGATACGCAGTATTTT. Translation gives CATGPGGFSTDTQYF.

The rearrangement uses TRBV29-1 and TRBJ1-1; D might be TRBD1 (5 bases). The germline V gene has CDR1 SQVTM and CDR2 ANQGSEA. Trimming removed 4 bases from V and 3 bases from J, with 18 bases in between. This CDR3 region has 15 residues. CDR3 region: CSVAGTFAPDTEAFF. The CDR3 region has the DNA TGCAGCGTTGCGGGGACGTTTGCGCCGGACACTGAAGCTTTCTTT. The whole variable domain, remainder taken from reference TRBV29-1 and TRBJ1-1, is SAVISQKPSRDICQRGTSLTIQCQVDSQVTMMFWYRQQPGQSLTLIATANQGSEATYESGFVIDKFPISRPNLTFSTLTVSNMSPEDSSIYLCSVAGTFAPDTEAFFGQGTRLTVV.